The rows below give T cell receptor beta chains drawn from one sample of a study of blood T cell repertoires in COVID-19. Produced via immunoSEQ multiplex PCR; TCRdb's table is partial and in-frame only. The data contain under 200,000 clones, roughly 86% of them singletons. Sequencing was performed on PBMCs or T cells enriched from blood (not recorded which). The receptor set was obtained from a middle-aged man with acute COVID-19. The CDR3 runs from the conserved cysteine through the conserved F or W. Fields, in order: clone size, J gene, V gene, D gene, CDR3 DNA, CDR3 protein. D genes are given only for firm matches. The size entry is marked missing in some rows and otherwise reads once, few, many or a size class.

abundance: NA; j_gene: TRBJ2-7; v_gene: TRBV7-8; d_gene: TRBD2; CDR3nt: TGTGCCAGCAGCTTGGGAGTGGGAGCGGGGTACGAGCAGTACTTC; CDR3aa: CASSLGVGAGYEQYF
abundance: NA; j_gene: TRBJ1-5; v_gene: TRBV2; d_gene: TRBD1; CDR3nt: TGTGCCAGCAGAACGGGACAGTATAGCAATCAGCCCCAGCATTTT; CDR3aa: CASRTGQYSNQPQHF
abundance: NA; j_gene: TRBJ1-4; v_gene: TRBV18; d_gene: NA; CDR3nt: TGTGCCAGCTCATTGAGACAGGCCGCAGCTAATGAAAAACTGTTTTTT; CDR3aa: CASSLRQAAANEKLFF
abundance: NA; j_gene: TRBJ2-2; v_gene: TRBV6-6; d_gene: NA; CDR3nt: TGTGCCAGCAGTCCCCCACACCTACAGGCGACTTACGATAACACCGGGACCGGGGAGCTGTTTTTT; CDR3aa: CASSPPHLQATYDNTGTGELFF
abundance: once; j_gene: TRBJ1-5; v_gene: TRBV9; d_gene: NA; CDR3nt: TGTGCCAGCGGTCCATCCTCAGGGAATCAGCCCCAGCATTTT; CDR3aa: CASGPSSGNQPQHF
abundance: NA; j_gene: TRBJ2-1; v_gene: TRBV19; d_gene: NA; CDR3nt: TGTGCCAGTAGTGCGACCGTACTAGCTAGGTATGAGCAGTTCTTC; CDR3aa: CASSATVLARYEQFF
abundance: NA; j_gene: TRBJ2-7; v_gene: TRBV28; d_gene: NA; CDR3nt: TGTGCCAGCAGTATTAGCGGGACAGGGAACGAGCAGTACTTC; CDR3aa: CASSISGTGNEQYF
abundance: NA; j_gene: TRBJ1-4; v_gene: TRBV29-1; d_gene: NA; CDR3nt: TGCAGCGTCGACGGGGGGACGCCAGAAAAACTGTTTTTT; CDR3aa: CSVDGGTPEKLFF
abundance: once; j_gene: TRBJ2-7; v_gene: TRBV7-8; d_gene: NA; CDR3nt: TGTGCCAGCAGCTCCTTACGAGGCCTGATGCTCGAGCAGTACTTC; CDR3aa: CASSSLRGLMLEQYF
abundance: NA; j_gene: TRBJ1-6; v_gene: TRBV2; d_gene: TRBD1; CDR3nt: TGTGCCAGCAGGACCGGGACAGATAATTCACCCCTCCACTTT; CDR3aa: CASRTGTDNSPLHF
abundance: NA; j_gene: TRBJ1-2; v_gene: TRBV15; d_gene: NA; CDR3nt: TGTGCCACCAGCAGAGATCTAGGGACGGGGGTTTCCGGCTACACCTTC; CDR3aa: CATSRDLGTGVSGYTF
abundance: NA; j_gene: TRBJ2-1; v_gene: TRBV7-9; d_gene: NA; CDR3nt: TGTGCCAGCAGCTTGTCTCAGGGATCATTCGATGAGCAGTTCTTC; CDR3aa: CASSLSQGSFDEQFF
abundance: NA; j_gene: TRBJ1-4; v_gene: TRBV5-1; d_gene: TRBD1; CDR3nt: TGCGCCAGCAGCGTGGGACAGGGAGGCGAAAAACTGTTTTTT; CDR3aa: CASSVGQGGEKLFF
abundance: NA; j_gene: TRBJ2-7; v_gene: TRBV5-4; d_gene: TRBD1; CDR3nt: TGTGCCAGCAGCCCCGGACAGGGTTGGAGAGAGCAGTACTTC; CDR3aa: CASSPGQGWREQYF
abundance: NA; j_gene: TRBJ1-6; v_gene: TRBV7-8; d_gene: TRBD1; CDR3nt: TGTGCCAGCAGCTTAGTTGGGACAGGGGGCTTTCAGTCACCCCTCCACTTT; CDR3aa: CASSLVGTGGFQSPLHF
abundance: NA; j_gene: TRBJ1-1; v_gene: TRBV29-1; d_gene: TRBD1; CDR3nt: TGCAGCGTTGGAACAGGGGGTTCGGGGAACACTGAAGCTTTCTTT; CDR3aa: CSVGTGGSGNTEAFF
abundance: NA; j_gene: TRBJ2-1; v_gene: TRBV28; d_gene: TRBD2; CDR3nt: TGTGCCAGCGGCCTCAGGGCTAGCGGATACAATGAGCAGTTCTTC; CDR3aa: CASGLRASGYNEQFF
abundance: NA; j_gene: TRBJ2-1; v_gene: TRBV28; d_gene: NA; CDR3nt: TGTGCCAGCAGTTTTGCGGGGGCTCGGAATGAGCAGTTCTTC; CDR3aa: CASSFAGARNEQFF
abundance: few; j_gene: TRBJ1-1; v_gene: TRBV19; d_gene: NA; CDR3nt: TGTGCCAGTAGTGTACAGGGCCAGGACACTGAAGCTTTCTTT; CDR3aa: CASSVQGQDTEAFF
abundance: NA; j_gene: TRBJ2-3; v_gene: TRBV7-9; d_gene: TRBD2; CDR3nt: TGTGCCAGCGGTGGAGCGGGAGGGACTAGCACAGATACGCAGTATTTT; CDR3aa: CASGGAGGTSTDTQYF
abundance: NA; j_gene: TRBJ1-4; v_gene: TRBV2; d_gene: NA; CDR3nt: TGTGCCAGCAGTGAAAGAGGCGACGAAGGACTGTTTTTT; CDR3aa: CASSERGDEGLFF
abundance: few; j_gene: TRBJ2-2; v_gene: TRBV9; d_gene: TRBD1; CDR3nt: TGTGCCAGCAGCGTCGGACAGGGATCCACCGGGGAGCTGTTTTTT; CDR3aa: CASSVGQGSTGELFF
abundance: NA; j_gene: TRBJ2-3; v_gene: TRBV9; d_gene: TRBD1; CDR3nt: TGTGCCAGCAGCATGGGACAGGGCCCAGATACGCAGTATTTT; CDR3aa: CASSMGQGPDTQYF
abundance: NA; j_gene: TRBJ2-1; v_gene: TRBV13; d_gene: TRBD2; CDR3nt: TGTGCCAGCAAGGGCGGGAGATCCTCCGATGAGCAGTTCTTC; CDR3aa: CASKGGRSSDEQFF
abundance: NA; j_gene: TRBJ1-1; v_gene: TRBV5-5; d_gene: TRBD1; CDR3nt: TGTGCCAGCATCACATTTTTAGACAGGGTAGGGGTGAACACTGAAGCTTTCTTT; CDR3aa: CASITFLDRVGVNTEAFF
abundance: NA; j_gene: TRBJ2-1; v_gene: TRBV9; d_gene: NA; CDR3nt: TGTGCCAGCAGCGTAGTGCCAGACTACAATGAGCAGTTCTTC; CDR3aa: CASSVVPDYNEQFF
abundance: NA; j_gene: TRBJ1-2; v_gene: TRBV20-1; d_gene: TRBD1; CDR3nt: TGCAGTGCTAGTACAGGGGGCCCCTGGGGCTACACCTTC; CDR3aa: CSASTGGPWGYTF
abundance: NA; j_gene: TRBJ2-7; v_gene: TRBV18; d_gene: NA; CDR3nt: TGTGCCAGCTCACCACCGCGGGATACCTACGAGCAGTACTTC; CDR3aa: CASSPPRDTYEQYF
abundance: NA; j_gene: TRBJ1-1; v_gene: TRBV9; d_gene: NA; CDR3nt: TGTGCCAGCAGCGTAGGCCCAACGGTGAACACTGAAGCTTTCTTT; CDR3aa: CASSVGPTVNTEAFF
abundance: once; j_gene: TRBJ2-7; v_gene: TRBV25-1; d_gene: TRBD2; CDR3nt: TGTGCCAGCAGTGAGAGGGGGAAGCGGGAGTATTCGGGCGAGCAGTACTTC; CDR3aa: CASSERGKREYSGEQYF